What follows describes a single T cell receptor beta chain. The sample belongs to a study of radiation and T cells in renal cell carcinoma. Trimming removed 5 bases at V and 4 bases at J, with 14 bases between. There are 14 residues in the CDR3. Germline CDR1 reads LNHDA; CDR2 reads SQIVND (reference sequence). Stated time point: baseline pretreatment blood. Documented treatment: 15 Gy SBRT to primary tumor, nephrectomy 4 weeks later. Clear cell pathology was present in this patient's renal cell carcinoma. The protocol was immunoSEQ multiplex PCR, while the TCRdb copy is restricted to in-frame clones and leaves out a portion. Among roughly 130,000 clones listed, about 88% were seen once.

The TCR originated in a woman aged 45-59 years with renal cell carcinoma. Source: blood, taken from a patient whose treatment included radiotherapy and nephrectomy. V and J are TRBV19 and TRBJ1-2; perhaps TRBD1 as D (5 bases). DNA for the CDR3: TGTGCCAGTAGTCTTCCCGACAGAAGCTATGGCTACACCTTC. Protein sequence: CASSLPDRSYGYTF.